This T cell receptor beta chain stems from a study of human T cells and chemical hapten exposure. Study context: All patients underwent weekly scalp dosing with diphenylcyclopropenone for the full roughly 23-week study. The patients, most of them female, presented with alopecia areata, totalis or universalis. The study, taken as a whole, reports: The study found that DPC sensitization did not change TCRs above 1 in 1000 frequency.

The CDR3 contains 15 residues. Germline V lookup: CDR1 SQVTM, CDR2 ANQGSEA. The ends were cut back, 4 bases at V and 0 bases at J, with 13 bases in the middle. Regarding time point: pre-sensitization, week 0. The treatment was: therapeutic diphenylcyclopropenone sensitization with weekly scalp DPC. Only a few counts were recorded for this clonotype. Its specificity is not known. Separate cDNA molecules received unique molecular identifiers, which the library attached to them. TCRdb called the RACE reads again in MiXCR, with one record for every CDR3 protein. The profile shows more than 250,000 distinct CDR3 sequences, around 7.7% of them singletons.

This receptor was taken from a man aged 18 to 35 with alopecia areata. Some clones in this sample may be carry-over from other donors' samples. V usage is TRBV29-1 and J usage is TRBJ2-1; D uncertain. The input for sequencing was whole blood, taken in connection with sensitization to the hapten diphenylcyclopropenone (DPC). The DNA for the CDR3 is TGCAGCGTTGTGTATTTGGTGAGCTCCTACAATGAGCAGTTCTTC. Protein sequence: CSVVYLVSSYNEQFF.